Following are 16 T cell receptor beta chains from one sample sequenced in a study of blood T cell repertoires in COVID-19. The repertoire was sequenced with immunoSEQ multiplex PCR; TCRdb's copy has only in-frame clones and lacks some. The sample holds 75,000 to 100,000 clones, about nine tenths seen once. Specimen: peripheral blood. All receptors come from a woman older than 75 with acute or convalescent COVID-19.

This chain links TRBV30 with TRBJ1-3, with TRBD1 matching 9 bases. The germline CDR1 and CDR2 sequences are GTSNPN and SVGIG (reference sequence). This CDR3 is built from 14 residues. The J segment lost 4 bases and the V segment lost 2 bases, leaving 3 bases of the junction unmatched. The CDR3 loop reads CAWSSGTGGNTIYF. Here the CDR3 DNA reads TGTGCCTGGAGTTCTGGGACAGGGGGAAACACCATATATTTT.

The CDR3 DNA reads TGCGCCAGCTGGGTAGGGGGTTCTAATACTGAAGCTTTCTTT. Residues: CASWVGGSNTEAFF. The J gene is TRBJ1-1, the V gene TRBV5-1; TRBD1 is a possible D gene (6 bases). Trimming took 7 bases from V and 5 from J, leaving 18 bases between them. Germline loops: CDR1 SGHRS, CDR2 YFSETQ. The CDR3 loop spans 14 amino acids.

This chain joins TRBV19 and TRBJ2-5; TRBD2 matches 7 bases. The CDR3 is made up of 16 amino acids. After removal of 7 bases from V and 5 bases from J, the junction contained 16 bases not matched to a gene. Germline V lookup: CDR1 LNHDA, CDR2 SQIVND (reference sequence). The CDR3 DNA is TGTGCCAGTAAGGTGGTCGGGGAGGGGCCCGGGGAGACCCAGTACTTC. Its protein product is CASKVVGEGPGETQYF.

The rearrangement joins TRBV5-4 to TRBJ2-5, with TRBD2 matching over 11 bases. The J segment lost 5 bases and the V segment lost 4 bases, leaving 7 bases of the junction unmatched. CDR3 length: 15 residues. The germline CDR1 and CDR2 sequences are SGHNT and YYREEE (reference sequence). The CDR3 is CASSTRTSGWETQYF. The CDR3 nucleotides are TGTGCCAGCAGCACTCGGACTAGCGGGTGGGAGACCCAGTACTTC. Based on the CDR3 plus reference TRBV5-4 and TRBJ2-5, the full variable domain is ETGVTQSPTHLIKTRGQQVTLRCSSQSGHNTVSWYQQALGQGPQFIFQYYREEENGRGNFPPRFSGLQFPNYSSELNVNALELDDSALYLCASSTRTSGWETQYFGPGTRLLVL.

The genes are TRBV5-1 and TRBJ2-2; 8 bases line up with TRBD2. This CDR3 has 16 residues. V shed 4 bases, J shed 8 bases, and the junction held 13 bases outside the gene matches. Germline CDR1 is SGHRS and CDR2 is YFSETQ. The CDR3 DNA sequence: TGCGCCAGCAGCCCGAGAGCGGGAGTGGGGATAGGGGAGCTGTTTTTT. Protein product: CASSPRAGVGIGELFF.

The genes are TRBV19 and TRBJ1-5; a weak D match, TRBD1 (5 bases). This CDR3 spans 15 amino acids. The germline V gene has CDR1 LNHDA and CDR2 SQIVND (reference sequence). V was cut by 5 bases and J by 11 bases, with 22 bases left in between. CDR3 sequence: CASSAPQGRGGTQHF. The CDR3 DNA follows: TGTGCCAGTAGTGCCCCCCAGGGTCGCGGGGGGACCCAGCATTTT.

CDR3 DNA sequence: TGTGCCTGGAAAAGGGGAGGTGAAGCTTTCTTT. It translates to CAWKRGGEAFF. The chain combines TRBV30 with TRBJ1-1; perhaps TRBD1 as D (5 bases). Trimming shortened V by 4 bases and J by 7 bases, and 10 bases separated the two germline ends. The CDR3 runs 11 residues. Germline CDR1 and CDR2: GTSNPN and SVGIG (reference sequence).

The CDR3 region is CASSLTQNAPSTDTQYF. CDR3 coding DNA: TGTGCCAGCAGTCTTACCCAAAACGCGCCTAGCACAGATACGCAGTATTTT. V and J are TRBV9 and TRBJ2-3; no reliable D call. CDR3 length equals 17 residues. Deletions cut 5 bases from V and 0 bases from J, with 19 bases between. CDR1 and CDR2 (germline): SGDLS, YYNGEE.

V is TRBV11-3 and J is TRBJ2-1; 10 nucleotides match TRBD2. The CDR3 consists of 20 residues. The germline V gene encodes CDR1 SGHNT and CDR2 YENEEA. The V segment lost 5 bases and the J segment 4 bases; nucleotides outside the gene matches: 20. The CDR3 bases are TGTGCCAGCAGCCACCGTGGGGGGACTAGCGATCCTCCAGGGTACAATGAGCAGTTCTTC. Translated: CASSHRGGTSDPPGYNEQFF.

The CDR3, as DNA: TGTGCCAGCAGCCGCACTAGCGGTAGCTCCTACAATGAGCAGTTCTTC. It encodes CASSRTSGSSYNEQFF. The chain couples TRBV3-1 (or the pseudogene TRBV3-2) to TRBJ2-1; TRBD2 agrees at 8 bases. Germline CDR1 and CDR2: LGHDT and YNNKEL (reference sequence). The CDR3 has 16 amino acids. Trimming cost V 4 bases and J 0 bases; bases outside gene matches: 5.

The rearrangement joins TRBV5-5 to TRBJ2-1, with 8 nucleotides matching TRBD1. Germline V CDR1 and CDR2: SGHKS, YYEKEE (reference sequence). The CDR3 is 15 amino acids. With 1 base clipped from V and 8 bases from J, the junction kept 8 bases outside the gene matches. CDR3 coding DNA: TGTGCCAGCAGCTTGCAGGGGGCGAGGGGGGATGAGCAGTTCTTC. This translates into CASSLQGARGDEQFF.

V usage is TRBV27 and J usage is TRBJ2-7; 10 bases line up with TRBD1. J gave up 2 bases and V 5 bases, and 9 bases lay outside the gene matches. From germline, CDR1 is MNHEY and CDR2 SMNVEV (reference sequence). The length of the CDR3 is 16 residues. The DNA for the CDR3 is TGTGCCAGCAGTCCCTTCCGGGACAGGGGCCCCTACGAGCAGTACTTC. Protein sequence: CASSPFRDRGPYEQYF.

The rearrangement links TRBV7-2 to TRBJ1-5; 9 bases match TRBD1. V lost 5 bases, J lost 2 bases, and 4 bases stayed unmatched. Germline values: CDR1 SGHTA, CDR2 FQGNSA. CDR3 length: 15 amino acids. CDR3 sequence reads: CASSTTGGGNQPQHF. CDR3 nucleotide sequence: TGTGCCAGCAGCACGACAGGGGGAGGCAATCAGCCCCAGCATTTT.

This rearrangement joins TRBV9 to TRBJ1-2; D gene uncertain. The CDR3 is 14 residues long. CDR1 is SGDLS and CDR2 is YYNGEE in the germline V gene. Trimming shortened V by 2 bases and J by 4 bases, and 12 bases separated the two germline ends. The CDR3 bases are TGTGCCAGCAGCGTTGGCTTGAGGGCCTATGGCTACACCTTC. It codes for CASSVGLRAYGYTF. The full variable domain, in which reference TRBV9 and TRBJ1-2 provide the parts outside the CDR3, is DSGVTQTPKHLITATGQRVTLRCSPRSGDLSVYWYQQSLDQGLQFLIQYYNGEERAKGNILERFSAQQFPDLHSELNLSSLELGDSALYFCASSVGLRAYGYTFGSGTRLTVV.

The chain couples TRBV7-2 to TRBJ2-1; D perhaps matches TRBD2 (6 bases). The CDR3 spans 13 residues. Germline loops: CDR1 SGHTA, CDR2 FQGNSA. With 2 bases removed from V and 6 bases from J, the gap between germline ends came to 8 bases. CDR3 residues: CASSLQGLNEQFF. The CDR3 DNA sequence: TGTGCCAGCAGCTTACAGGGACTCAATGAGCAGTTCTTC.

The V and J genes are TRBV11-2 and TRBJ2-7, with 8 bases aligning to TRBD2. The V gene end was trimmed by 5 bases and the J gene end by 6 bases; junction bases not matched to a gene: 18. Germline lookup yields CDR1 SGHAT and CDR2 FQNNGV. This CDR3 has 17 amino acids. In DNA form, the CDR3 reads TGTGCCAGCAGCATAGGAGGTAGCGGGGTGTTCTTGGGCGAGCAGTACTTC. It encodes CASSIGGSGVFLGEQYF.